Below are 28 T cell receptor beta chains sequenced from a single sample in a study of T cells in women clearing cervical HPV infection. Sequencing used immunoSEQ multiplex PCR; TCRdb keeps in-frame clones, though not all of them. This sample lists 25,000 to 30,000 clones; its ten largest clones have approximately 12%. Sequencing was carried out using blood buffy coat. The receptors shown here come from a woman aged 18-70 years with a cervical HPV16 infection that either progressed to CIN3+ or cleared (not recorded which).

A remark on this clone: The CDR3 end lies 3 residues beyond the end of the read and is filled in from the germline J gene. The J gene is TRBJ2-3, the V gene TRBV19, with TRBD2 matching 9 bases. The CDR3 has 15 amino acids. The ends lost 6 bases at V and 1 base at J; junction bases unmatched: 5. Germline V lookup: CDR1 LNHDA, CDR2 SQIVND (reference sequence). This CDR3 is CASRSVAGGTDTQYF. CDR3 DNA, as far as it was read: TGTGCCAGTAGATCGGTAGCGGGAGGCACAGATACG.

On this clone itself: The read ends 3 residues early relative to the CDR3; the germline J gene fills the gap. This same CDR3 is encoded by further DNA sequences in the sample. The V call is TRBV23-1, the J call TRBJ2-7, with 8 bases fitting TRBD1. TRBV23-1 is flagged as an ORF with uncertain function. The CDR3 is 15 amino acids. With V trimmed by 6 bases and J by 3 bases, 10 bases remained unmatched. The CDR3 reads CASSPDRDRIYEQYF. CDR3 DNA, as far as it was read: TGCGCCAGCAGCCCCGATAGGGACAGGATCTACGAG.

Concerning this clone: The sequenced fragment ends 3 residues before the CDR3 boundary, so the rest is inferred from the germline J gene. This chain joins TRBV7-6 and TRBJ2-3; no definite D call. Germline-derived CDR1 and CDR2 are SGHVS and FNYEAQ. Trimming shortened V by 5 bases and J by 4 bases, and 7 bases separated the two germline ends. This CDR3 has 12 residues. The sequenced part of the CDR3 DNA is TGTGCCAGCAGCCCCGCGGCAGATACG. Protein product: CASSPAADT. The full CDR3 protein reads CASSPAADTQYF. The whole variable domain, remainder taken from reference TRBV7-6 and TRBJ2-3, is GAGVSQSPRYKVTKRGQDVALRCDPISGHVSLYWYRQALGQGPEFLTYFNYEAQQDKSGLPNDRFSAERPEGSISTLTIQRTEQRDSAMYRCASSPAADTQYFGPGTRLTVL.

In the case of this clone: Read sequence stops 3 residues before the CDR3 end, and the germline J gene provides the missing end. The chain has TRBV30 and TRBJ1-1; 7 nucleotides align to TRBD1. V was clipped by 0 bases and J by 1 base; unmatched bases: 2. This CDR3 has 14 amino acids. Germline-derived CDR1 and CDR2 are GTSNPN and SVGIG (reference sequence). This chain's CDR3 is CAWSVQGWNTEAFF. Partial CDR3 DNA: TGTGCCTGGAGTGTACAGGGGTGGAACACTGAA. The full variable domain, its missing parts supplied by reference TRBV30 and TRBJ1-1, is SQTIHQWPATLVQPVGSPLSLECTVEGTSNPNLYWYRQAAGRGLQLLFYSVGIGQISSEVPQNLSASRPQDRQFILSSKKLLLSDSGFYLCAWSVQGWNTEAFFGQGTRLTVV.

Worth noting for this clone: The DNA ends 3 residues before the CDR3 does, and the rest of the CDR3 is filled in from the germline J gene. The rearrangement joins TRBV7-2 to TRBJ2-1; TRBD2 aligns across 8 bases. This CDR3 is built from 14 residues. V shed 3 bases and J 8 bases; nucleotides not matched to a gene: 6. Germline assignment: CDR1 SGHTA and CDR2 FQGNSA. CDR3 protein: CASSFARGGHEQFF. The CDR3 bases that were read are TGTGCCAGCAGCTTCGCTCGGGGGGGACATGAG.

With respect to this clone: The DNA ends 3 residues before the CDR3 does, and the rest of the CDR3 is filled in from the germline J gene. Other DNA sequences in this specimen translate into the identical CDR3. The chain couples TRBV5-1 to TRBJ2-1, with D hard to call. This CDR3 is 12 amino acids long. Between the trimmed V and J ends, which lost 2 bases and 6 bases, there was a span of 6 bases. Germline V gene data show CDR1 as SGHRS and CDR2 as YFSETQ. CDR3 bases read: TGCGCCAGCAGCTTATTCCTCAATGAG. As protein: CASSLFLNE. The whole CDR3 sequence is CASSLFLNEQFF.

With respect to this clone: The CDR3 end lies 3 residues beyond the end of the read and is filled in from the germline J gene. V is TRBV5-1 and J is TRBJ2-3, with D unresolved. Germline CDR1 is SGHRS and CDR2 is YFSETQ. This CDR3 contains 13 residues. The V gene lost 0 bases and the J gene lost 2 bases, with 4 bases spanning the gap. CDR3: CASSLDNTDTQYF. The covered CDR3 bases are TGCGCCAGCAGCTTGGACAACACAGATACG.

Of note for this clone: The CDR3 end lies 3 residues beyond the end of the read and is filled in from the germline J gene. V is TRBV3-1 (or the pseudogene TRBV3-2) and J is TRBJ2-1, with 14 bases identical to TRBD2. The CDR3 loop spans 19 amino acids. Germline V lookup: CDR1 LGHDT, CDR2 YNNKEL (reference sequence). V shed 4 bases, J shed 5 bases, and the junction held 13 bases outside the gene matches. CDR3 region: CASSPNSGTSGRADNEQFF. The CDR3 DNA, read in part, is TGTGCCAGCAGCCCCAACTCCGGGACTAGCGGGAGAGCGGACAATGAG.

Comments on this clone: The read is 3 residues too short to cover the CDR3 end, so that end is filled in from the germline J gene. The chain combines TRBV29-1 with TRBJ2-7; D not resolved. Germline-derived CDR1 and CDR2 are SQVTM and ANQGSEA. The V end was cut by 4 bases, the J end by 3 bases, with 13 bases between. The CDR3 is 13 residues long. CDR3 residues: CSVAFPGYYEQYF. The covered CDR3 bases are TGCAGCGTTGCGTTTCCAGGTTACTACGAG.

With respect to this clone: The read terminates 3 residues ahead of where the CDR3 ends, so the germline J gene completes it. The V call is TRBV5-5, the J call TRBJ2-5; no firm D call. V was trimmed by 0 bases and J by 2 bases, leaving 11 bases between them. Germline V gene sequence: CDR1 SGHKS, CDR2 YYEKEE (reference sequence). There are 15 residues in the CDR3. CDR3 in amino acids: CASSLALRSQETQYF. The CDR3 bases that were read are TGTGCCAGCAGCTTGGCCCTACGTAGTCAAGAGACC.

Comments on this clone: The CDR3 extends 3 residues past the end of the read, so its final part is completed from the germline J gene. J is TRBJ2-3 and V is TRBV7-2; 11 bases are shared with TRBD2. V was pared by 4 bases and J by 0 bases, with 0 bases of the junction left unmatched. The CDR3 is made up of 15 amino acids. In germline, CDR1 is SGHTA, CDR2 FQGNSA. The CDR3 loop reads CASSWTSGSTDTQYF. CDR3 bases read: TGTGCCAGCAGCTGGACTAGCGGGAGCACAGATACG. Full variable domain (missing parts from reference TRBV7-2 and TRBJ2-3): GAGVSQSPSNKVTEKGKDVELRCDPISGHTALYWYRQSLGQGLEFLIYFQGNSAPDKSGLPSDRFSAERTGGSVSTLTIQRTQQEDSAVYLCASSWTSGSTDTQYFGPGTRLTVL.

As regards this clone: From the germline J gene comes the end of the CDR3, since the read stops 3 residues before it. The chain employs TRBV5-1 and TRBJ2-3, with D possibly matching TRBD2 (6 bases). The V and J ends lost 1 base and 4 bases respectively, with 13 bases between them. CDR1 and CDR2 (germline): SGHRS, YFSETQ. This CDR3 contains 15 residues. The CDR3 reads CASSLLTSGADTQYF. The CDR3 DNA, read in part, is TGCGCCAGCAGCTTGTTGACCTCGGGGGCAGATACG.

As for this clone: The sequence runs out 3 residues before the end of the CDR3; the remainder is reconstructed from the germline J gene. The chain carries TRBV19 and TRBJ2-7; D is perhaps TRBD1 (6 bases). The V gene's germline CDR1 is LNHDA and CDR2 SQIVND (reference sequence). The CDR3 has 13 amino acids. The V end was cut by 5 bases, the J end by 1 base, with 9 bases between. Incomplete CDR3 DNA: TGTGCCAGTAGTGACCAGGGGTCCTACGAG. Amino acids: CASSDQGSYE. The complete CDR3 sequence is CASSDQGSYEQYF.

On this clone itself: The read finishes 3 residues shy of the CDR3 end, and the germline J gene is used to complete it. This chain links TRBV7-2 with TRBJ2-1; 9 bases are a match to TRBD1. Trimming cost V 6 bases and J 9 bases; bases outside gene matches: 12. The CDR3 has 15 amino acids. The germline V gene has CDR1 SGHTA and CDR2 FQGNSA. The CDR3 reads CASRRTGTGNFEQFF. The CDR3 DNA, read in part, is TGTGCCAGCAGACGAACGGGGACAGGGAACTTTGAG.

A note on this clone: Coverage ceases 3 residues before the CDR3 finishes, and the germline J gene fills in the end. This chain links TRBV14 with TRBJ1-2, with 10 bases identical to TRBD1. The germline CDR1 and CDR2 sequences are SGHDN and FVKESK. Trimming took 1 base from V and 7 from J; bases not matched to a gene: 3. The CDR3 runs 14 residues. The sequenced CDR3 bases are TGTGCCAGCAGCCAAGTACGGACAGGGGGTGGC. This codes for CASSQVRTGGG. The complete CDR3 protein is CASSQVRTGGGYTF.

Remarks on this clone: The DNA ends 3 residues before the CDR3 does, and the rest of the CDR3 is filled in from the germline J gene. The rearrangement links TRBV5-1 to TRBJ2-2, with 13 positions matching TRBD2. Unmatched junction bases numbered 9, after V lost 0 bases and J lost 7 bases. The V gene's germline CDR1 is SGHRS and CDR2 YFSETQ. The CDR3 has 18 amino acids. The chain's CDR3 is CASSLVGLAGAGNGELFF. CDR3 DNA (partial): TGCGCCAGCAGCTTGGTCGGACTAGCGGGAGCGGGGAACGGGGAG.

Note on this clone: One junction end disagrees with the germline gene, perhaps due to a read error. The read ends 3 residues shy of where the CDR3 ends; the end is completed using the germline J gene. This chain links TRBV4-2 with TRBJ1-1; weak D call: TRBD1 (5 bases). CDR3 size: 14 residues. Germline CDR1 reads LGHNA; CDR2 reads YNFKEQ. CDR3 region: CASSQVSRATEAFF. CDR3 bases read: TGCGCCAGCAGCCAAGTATCCAGGGCCACTGAA.

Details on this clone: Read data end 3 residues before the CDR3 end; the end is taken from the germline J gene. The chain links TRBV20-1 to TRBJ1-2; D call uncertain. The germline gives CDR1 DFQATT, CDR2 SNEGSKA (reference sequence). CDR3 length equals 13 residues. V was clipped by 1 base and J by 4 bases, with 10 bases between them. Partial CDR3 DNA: TGCAGTGCTAGAGCCCCAGGTAGCTATGGC. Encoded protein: CSARAPGSYG. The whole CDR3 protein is CSARAPGSYGYTF.

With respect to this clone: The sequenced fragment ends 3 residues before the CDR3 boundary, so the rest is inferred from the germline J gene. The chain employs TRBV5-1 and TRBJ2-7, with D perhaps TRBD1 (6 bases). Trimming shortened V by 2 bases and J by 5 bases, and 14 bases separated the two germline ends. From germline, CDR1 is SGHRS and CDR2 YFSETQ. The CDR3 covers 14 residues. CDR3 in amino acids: CASSLGQGLDEQYF. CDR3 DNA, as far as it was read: TGCGCCAGCAGCTTAGGCCAGGGGCTGGACGAG.

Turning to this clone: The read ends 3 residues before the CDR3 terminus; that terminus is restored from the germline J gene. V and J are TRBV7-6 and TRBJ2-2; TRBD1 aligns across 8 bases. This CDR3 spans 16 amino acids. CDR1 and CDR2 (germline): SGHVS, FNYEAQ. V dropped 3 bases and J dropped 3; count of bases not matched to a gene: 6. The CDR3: CASSLDRAGYTGELFF. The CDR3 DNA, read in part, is TGTGCCAGCAGCTTGGACAGGGCGGGGTACACCGGGGAG.

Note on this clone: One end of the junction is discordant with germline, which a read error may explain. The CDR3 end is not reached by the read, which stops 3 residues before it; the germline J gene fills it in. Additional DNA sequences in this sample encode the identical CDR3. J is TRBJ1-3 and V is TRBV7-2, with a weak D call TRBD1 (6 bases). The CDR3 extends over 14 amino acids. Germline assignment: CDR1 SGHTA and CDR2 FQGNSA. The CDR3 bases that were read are TGTGCCAGCAGCTTAGGAGGAGGGGGAAACACG. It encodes CASSLGGGGNT. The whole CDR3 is CASSLGGGGNTIYF.

CDR3 DNA, as far as it was read: TGTGCCAACTACGACAGCCATAATTCACCC. Residues: CANYDSHNSP. In full, the CDR3 reads CANYDSHNSPLHF. The chain couples TRBV6-4 to TRBJ1-6; D perhaps matches TRBD1 (5 bases). Read data end 3 residues before the CDR3 end; the end is taken from the germline J gene. V lost 10 bases to trimming and J lost 5 bases, with 12 bases between them. CDR1 is MRHNA, CDR2 SNTAGT, per germline. This CDR3 region has 13 residues.

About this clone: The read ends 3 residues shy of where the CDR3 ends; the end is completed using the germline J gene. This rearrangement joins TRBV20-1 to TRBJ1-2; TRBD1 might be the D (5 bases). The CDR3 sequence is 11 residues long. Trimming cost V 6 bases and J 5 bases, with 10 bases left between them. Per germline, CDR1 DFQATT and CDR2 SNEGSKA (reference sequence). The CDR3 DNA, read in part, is TGCAGTGCCGGACACGAGTATGGC. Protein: CSAGHEYG. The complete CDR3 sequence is CSAGHEYGYTF.

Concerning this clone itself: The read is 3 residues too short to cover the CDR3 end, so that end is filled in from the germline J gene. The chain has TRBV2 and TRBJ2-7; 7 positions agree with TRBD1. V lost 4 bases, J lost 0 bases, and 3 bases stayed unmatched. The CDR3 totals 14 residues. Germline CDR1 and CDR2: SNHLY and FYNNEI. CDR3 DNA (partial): TGTGCCAGCAGTGCACAGGGGACCTCCTACGAG. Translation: CASSAQGTSYE. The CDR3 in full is CASSAQGTSYEQYF.

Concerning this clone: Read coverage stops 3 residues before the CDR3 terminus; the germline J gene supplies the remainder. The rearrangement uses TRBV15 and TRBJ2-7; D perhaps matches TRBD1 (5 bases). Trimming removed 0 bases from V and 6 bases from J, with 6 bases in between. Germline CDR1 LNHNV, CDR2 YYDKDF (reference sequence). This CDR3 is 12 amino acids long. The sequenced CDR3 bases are TGTGCCACCAGCAGAGATCAGGGCGAG. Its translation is CATSRDQGE. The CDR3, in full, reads CATSRDQGEQYF.

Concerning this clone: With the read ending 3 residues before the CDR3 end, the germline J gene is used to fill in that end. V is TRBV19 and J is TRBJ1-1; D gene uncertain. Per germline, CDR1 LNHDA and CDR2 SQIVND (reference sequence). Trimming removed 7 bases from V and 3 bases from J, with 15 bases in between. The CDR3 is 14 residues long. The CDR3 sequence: CASTQAFRDTEAFF. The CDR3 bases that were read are TGTGCCAGTACCCAGGCTTTTAGGGACACTGAA.

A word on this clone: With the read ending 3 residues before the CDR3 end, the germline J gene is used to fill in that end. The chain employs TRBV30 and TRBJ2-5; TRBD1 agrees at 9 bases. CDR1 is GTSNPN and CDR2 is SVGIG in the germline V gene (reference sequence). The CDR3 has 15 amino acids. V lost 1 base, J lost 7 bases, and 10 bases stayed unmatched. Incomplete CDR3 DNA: TGTGCCTGGAGTGGGGGACAGGGAATCTACGGGACC. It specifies CAWSGGQGIYGT. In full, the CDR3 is CAWSGGQGIYGTQYF.

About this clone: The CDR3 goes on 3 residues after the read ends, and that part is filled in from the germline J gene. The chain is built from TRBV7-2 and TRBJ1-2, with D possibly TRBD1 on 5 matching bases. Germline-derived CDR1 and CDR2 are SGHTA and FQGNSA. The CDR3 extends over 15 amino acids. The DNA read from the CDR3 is TGTGCCAGCAGCTTAGCGATGCCAAGAGGGGAGGAC. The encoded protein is CASSLAMPRGED. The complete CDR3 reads CASSLAMPRGEDYTF.